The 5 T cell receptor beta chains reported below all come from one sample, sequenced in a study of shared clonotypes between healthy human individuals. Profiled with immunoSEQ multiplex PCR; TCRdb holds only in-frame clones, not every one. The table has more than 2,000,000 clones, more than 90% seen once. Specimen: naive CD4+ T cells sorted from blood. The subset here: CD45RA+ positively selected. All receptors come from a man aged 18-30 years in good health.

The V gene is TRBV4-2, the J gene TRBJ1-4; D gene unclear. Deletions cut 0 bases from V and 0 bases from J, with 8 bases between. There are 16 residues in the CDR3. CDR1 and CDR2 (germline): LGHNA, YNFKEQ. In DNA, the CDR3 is TGTGCCAGCAGCCAAGATGAGAAACCAACTAATGAAAAACTGTTTTTT. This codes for CASSQDEKPTNEKLFF.

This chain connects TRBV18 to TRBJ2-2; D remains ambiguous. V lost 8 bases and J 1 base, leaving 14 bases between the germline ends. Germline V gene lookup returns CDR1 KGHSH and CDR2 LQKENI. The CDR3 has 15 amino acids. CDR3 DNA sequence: TGTGCCAGCGCGGTTGATCAGCGGAACACCGGGGAGCTGTTTTTT. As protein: CASAVDQRNTGELFF.

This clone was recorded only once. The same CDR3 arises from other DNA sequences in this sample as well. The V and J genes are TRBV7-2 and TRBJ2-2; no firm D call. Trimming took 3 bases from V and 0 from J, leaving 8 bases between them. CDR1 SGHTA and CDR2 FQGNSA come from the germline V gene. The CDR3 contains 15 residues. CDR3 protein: CASSLSAANTGELFF. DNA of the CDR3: TGTGCCAGCAGCTTGAGTGCGGCGAACACCGGGGAGCTGTTTTTT. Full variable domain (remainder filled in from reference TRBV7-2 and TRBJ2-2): GAGVSQSPSNKVTEKGKDVELRCDPISGHTALYWYRQSLGQGLEFLIYFQGNSAPDKSGLPSDRFSAERTGGSVSTLTIQRTQQEDSAVYLCASSLSAANTGELFFGEGSRLTVL.

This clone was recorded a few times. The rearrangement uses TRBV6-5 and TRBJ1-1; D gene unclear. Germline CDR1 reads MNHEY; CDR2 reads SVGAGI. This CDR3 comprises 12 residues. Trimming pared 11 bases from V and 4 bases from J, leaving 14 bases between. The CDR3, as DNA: TGTGCCGTAGTAGGAGTTAGCACTGAAGCTTTCTTT. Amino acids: CAVVGVSTEAFF.

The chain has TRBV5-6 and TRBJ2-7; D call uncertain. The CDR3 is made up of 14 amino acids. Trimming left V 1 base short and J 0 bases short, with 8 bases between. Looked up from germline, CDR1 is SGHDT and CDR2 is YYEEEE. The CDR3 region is CASSLSNSSYEQYF. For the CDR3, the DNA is TGTGCCAGCAGCTTGTCGAACAGCTCCTACGAGCAGTACTTC.